A single sample gave rise to the 10 T cell receptor beta chains below, sequenced in a study of cytomegalovirus exposure and HLA in healthy donors (dated by TCRdb to between 2016 and 2019). The library was produced with the immunoSEQ multiplex PCR assay. For the multiplex PCR, a mixture combining 60 forward primers for TCR Vbeta segments and 13 reverse primers for TCR Jbeta segments was used. The clones in this table, taken by TCRdb from immuneACCESS, are in-frame only. Not every clone is retained; where verified, under half of the shortfall comes from an unresolved V gene, and the cause of the rest is unknown. The sample contains about 54,000 clones, about four fifths of them found a single time. Roughly 3% of the sample comes from the top ten. The sequencing sample was made of PBMCs. The source of these receptors is a woman between 18 and 29 years old in good health and CMV-seronegative.

Here the CDR3 DNA reads TGTGCCAGCAGCATAACCACAGGTTCTGATGGCTACACCTTC. Amino acid sequence: CASSITTGSDGYTF. The chain carries TRBV5-4 and TRBJ1-2, with D possibly matching TRBD1 (5 bases). Germline V gene sequence: CDR1 SGHNT, CDR2 YYREEE (reference sequence). This CDR3 has 14 amino acids. Between the trimmed V and J ends, which lost 4 bases and 6 bases, there was a span of 16 bases.

The V gene is TRBV7-9, the J gene TRBJ2-1; TRBD2 matches 10 bases. The ends lost 9 bases at V and 4 bases at J; junction bases unmatched: 6. This CDR3 is built from 14 residues. The germline CDR1 and CDR2 sequences are SEHNR and FQNEAQ (reference sequence). CDR3 in DNA: TGTGCCAGTGTGAGGACTAGCGGATACAATGAGCAGTTCTTC. It encodes CASVRTSGYNEQFF.

This chain joins TRBV4-1 and TRBJ1-4; TRBD1 aligns across 7 bases. The germline CDR1 and CDR2 sequences are MGHRA and YSYEKL. The CDR3 extends over 15 amino acids. The J segment lost 8 bases and the V segment lost 0 bases, leaving 6 bases of the junction unmatched. CDR3 sequence: CASSQDDRAVEKLFF. The CDR3 DNA is TGCGCCAGCAGCCAAGATGACAGGGCCGTCGAAAAACTGTTTTTT.

J is TRBJ2-7 and V is TRBV29-1, with 9 nucleotides matching TRBD2. V dropped 8 bases and J dropped 7; count of bases not matched to a gene: 15. This CDR3 contains 14 residues. From germline, CDR1 is SQVTM and CDR2 ANQGSEA. The CDR3 loop is CSPPWTSVLREQYF. CDR3 DNA: TGCAGCCCACCTTGGACTAGCGTCCTTCGGGAGCAGTACTTC.

The chain couples TRBV11-2 to TRBJ2-7; 8 bases match TRBD2. The V gene's germline CDR1 is SGHAT and CDR2 FQNNGV. The CDR3 loop spans 15 amino acids. Unmatched junction bases numbered 4, after V lost 0 bases and J lost 3 bases. CDR3 in amino acids: CASSLEVSGNYEQYF. CDR3 DNA: TGTGCCAGCAGCTTAGAAGTTAGCGGGAACTACGAGCAGTACTTC.

This clone was seen a single time. The rearrangement links TRBV19 to TRBJ2-1; D possibly corresponds to TRBD2 (6 bases). The V end was cut by 6 bases, the J end by 7 bases, with 16 bases between. The CDR3 is 14 amino acids. The germline V gene has CDR1 LNHDA and CDR2 SQIVND (reference sequence). The CDR3, as DNA: TGTGCCAGTAGCCTGGGGGGATTAGGAAATGAGCAGTTCTTC. It translates to CASSLGGLGNEQFF.

This clone was seen a single time. This chain uses TRBV2 with TRBJ2-3; tentatively, D is TRBD2 (7 bases). The CDR3 covers 12 residues. Trimming cost V 8 bases and J 6 bases, with 12 bases left between them. Germline-derived CDR1 and CDR2 are SNHLY and FYNNEI. The CDR3 DNA reads TGTGCCAGCCGTGGCGGGGGCGATACGCAGTATTTT. This encodes CASRGGGDTQYF.

The V call is TRBV4-1, the J call TRBJ1-2; no clear D gene. Germline assignment: CDR1 MGHRA and CDR2 YSYEKL. The length of the CDR3 is 11 residues. Deletions cut 10 bases from V and 1 base from J, with 7 bases between. The CDR3 is CAIESNYGYTF. The CDR3 nucleotides read TGCGCCATAGAGAGTAACTATGGCTACACCTTC.

As for this clone: A junction boundary mismatches the germline segment, possibly from a read error. The chain uses TRBV9 and TRBJ2-1; 10 bases align to TRBD2. Germline V gene data show CDR1 as SGDLS and CDR2 as YYNGEE. The CDR3 covers 16 residues. The CDR3 spells CASSVNSGRANNQQFF. The CDR3, as DNA: TGTGCCAGCAGCGTGAACAGCGGGAGGGCCAACAATCAGCAGTTCTTC.

The chain is built from TRBV30 and TRBJ1-5; TRBD1 agrees at 9 bases. Looked up from germline, CDR1 is GTSNPN and CDR2 is SVGIG (reference sequence). This CDR3 is built from 15 residues. With 0 bases clipped from V and 7 bases from J, the junction kept 7 bases outside the gene matches. Here the CDR3 DNA reads TGTGCCTGGAGTGTAGGGGACAGGGAGCGACAGCCCCAGCATTTT. This gives the protein CAWSVGDRERQPQHF.